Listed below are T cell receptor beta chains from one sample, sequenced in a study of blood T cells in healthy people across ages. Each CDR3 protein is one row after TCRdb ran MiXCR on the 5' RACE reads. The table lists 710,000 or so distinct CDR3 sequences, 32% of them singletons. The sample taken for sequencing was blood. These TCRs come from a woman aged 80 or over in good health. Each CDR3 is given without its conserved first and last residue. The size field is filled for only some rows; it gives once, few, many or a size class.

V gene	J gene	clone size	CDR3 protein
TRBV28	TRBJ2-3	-	ASSLRQGDAQY
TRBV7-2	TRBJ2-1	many	ASSLDRGKRNEQF
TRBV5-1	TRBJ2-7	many	ASSSLGNSYEQY
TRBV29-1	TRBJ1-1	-	SGVQGRARVTEAF
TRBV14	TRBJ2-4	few	ASSRTVGAKNIQY
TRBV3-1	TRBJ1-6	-	ASSVDRIGSPLH
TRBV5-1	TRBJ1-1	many	ASSRYQTGDDAF
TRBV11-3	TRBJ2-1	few	ASSAMGEQF
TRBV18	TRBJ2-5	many	ASSPDGGLAAPLETQY
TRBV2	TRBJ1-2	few	ASDEGALGYGYT
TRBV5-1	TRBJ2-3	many	ASSARTDTQY
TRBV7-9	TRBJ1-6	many	ASSSRMTNSPLH
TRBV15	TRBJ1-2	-	ATSRGGTANYGYT
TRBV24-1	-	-	ATSGAATYEQY
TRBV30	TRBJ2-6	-	AWSRSGTGANVRT
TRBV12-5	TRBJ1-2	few	ASGRDGRPAGCT
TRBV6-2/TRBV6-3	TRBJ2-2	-	ASSHYRASGQYTGELF
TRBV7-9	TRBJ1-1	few	ASSSRGGNTEAF